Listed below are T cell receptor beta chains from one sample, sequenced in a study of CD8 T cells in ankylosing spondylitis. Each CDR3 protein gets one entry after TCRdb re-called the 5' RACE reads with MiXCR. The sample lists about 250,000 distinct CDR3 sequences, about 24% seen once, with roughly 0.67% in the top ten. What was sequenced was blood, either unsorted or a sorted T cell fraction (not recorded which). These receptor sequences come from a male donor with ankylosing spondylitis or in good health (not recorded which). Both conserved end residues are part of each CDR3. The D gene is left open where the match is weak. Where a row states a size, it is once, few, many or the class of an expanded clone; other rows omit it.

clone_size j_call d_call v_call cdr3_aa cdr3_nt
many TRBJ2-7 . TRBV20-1 CSASLATRYEQYF TGCAGTGCTAGTTTAGCGACTAGATACGAGCAGTACTTC
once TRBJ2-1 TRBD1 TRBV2 CASSEYRGRFYNEQFF TGTGCCAGCAGTGAATACAGGGGGCGCTTCTACAATGAGCAGTTCTTC
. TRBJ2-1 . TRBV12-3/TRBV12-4 CASSHAVNEQFF TGTGCCAGCTCGCATGCCGTCAATGAGCAGTTCTTC
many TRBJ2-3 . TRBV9 CASSGSLVPDTQYF TGTGCCAGCAGCGGTAGCCTCGTCCCAGATACGCAGTATTTT
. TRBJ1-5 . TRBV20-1 CSAAELVGLSQPQHF TGCAGTGCCGCTGAATTGGTGGGCCTCTCTCAGCCCCAGCATTTT
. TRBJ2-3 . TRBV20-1 CSASGGGTTDTQYF TGCAGTGCTAGTGGCGGGGGCACCACAGATACGCAGTATTTT
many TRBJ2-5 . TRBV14 CASSQGARSETQYF TGTGCCAGCAGCCAAGGAGCCAGGTCAGAGACCCAGTACTTC
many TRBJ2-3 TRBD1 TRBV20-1 CSAWDSPTDTQYF TGCAGTGCCTGGGACAGCCCCACAGATACGCAGTATTTT
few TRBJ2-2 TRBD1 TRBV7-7 CASSLRGPGTGELFF TGTGCTAGCAGCTTAAGGGGGCCTGGCACCGGGGAGCTGTTTTTT
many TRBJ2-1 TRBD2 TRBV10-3 CAINGGGARNEQFF TGTGCCATCAACGGCGGGGGGGCCAGGAATGAGCAGTTCTTC
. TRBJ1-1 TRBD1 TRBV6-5 CASEGQGAEAFF TGTGCCAGCGAGGGACAGGGCGCGGAAGCTTTCTTT
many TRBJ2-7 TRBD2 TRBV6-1 CASRPGLAGAYEQYF TGTGCCAGCAGACCCGGACTAGCGGGGGCCTACGAGCAGTACTTC
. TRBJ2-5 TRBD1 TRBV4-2 CASSQRAGQGPETQYF TGTGCCAGCAGCCAACGGGCGGGACAGGGGCCAGAGACCCAGTACTTC
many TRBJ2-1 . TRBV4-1 CASSQESEGREQFF TGCGCCAGCAGCCAGGAGTCCGAGGGACGTGAGCAGTTCTTC
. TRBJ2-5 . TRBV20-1 CSAPDGQMRETQYF TGCAGTGCCCCCGATGGACAGATGAGAGAGACCCAGTACTTC
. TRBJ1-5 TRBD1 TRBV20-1 CSARDRGPNQPQHF TGCAGTGCCAGGGACAGGGGGCCGAATCAGCCCCAGCATTTT
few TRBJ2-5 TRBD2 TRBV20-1 CSARNAIGSGGAPETQYF TGCAGTGCTAGAAATGCCATAGGTAGCGGGGGGGCCCCAGAGACCCAGTACTTC